The clone carrying this TCR beta chain showed up just a few times. This CDR3 spans 11 amino acids. Germline values: CDR1 MDHEN, CDR2 SYDVKM. Trimming cost V 6 bases and J 13 bases, with 13 bases left between them. The sample belongs to a study of blood T cell repertoires in COVID-19. Clinical history reported by participants formed the basis on which cohorts were assigned. Donors in Cohort 3 counted as recovered after two negative PCRs, clearance, or symptom resolution. As processed by the authors: By means of reference gene primer amplification, nucleated cell counts were estimated. TCRdb keeps only in-frame clones here, not all; method: immunoSEQ multiplex PCR. Clone size and V and J calls were adopted from that table, with D and trimming inferred from the DNA. The data contain about 280,000 clones, roughly 85% of them singletons.

The source material was PBMCs or T cells enriched from blood (not recorded which). The sequence was obtained from a woman between 35 and 50 years old who had recovered from COVID-19. The chain carries TRBV28 and TRBJ2-1; D call uncertain. CDR3 protein: CASSVAPSQFF. The CDR3 DNA reads as TGTGCCAGCAGCGTTGCCCCTAGTCAGTTCTTC.